This is a list of T cell receptor beta chains from one sample in a study of OX40 agonist ivuxolimab in advanced cancers. Produced via immunoSEQ multiplex PCR; TCRdb's table is partial and in-frame only. The sample shows 80,000 to 100,000 clones, approximately 91% of them seen only once. Source: CD4+ or CD8+ T cells sorted from blood, taken in a trial of the OX40 agonist ivuxolimab. The receptors were gathered from an adult with an advanced solid tumor such as melanoma, head and neck, liver or kidney cancer. The CDR3 runs from the conserved cysteine through the conserved F or W. A D gene is named only where the DNA matches it firmly. Not all rows give a size; the values are once, few, many and, for expanded clones, a class.

cdr3_aa | cdr3_nt | j_call | v_call | d_call | clone_size
CATLGGPEAFF | TGTGCCACCCTGGGGGGGCCTGAAGCTTTCTTT | TRBJ1-1 | TRBV6-5 | - | once
CASGERGQYF | TGTGCCAGCGGGGAGAGGGGGCAGTACTTC | TRBJ2-7 | TRBV6-1 | - | once
CASSPGGGRYEQYF | TGTGCCAGCAGCCCTGGAGGGGGGAGGTACGAGCAGTACTTC | TRBJ2-7 | TRBV28 | - | -
CASSLGRGRETQYF | TGCGCCAGCAGCTTGGGCAGGGGGCGGGAGACCCAGTACTTC | TRBJ2-5 | TRBV5-1 | TRBD1 | -
CASSVGGANTEAFF | TGTGCCAGCTCAGTGGGGGGCGCGAACACTGAAGCTTTCTTT | TRBJ1-1 | TRBV18 | - | -
CASSPRASNEKLFF | TGTGCCAGCTCACCCCGGGCCAGTAATGAAAAACTGTTTTTT | TRBJ1-4 | TRBV18 | - | -
CASSINRPTDTQYF | TGCGCCAGCAGCATCAACAGACCCACAGATACGCAGTATTTT | TRBJ2-3 | TRBV5-1 | - | -
CATSRVMGGSGETQYF | TGTGCCACCAGCAGAGTAATGGGGGGCAGCGGTGAGACCCAGTACTTC | TRBJ2-5 | TRBV15 | - | -
CASSQDSGEGEQYF | TGCGCCAGCAGCCAAGATTCCGGGGAGGGCGAGCAGTACTTC | TRBJ2-7 | TRBV4-3 | TRBD2 | -
CASSFHRDRDEQFF | TGTGCCAGCAGTTTCCACCGGGACAGGGATGAGCAGTTCTTC | TRBJ2-1 | TRBV6-6 | TRBD1 | -
CASSKDRGYYNEQFF | TGTGCCAGCAGCAAAGACAGGGGATATTACAATGAGCAGTTCTTC | TRBJ2-1 | TRBV9 | TRBD1 | -
CASSSVRTGMNQPQHF | TGTGCCAGCAGCTCCGTCCGAACAGGGATGAATCAGCCCCAGCATTTT | TRBJ1-5 | TRBV28 | - | -
CAWSKGGRGDTQYF | TGTGCCTGGTCTAAGGGGGGCCGGGGAGATACGCAGTATTTT | TRBJ2-3 | TRBV30 | - | -
CASSPTPGELFF | TGTGCCAGCAGCCCAACACCCGGGGAGCTGTTTTTT | TRBJ2-2 | TRBV7-9 | - | -
CASSRLGRETQYF | TGCGCCAGTTCCCGACTAGGGCGGGAGACCCAGTACTTC | TRBJ2-5 | TRBV5-1 | - | -
CASSQDLLEGQETQYF | TGCGCCAGCAGCCAAGATCTGCTAGAGGGTCAAGAGACCCAGTACTTC | TRBJ2-5 | TRBV4-3 | - | -
CASSAPVSRPQHF | TGTGCCAGCAGTGCGCCCGTGTCTCGGCCCCAGCATTTT | TRBJ1-5 | TRBV28 | - | -
CSTGRNTEAFF | TGCAGCACTGGGAGGAACACTGAAGCTTTCTTT | TRBJ1-1 | TRBV29-1 | - | -
CASSLGTGVNTEAFF | TGTGCCAGCAGCTTGGGTACAGGGGTAAACACTGAAGCTTTCTTT | TRBJ1-1 | TRBV5-6 | TRBD1 | -
CASSQDPKGYNEQFF | TGTGCCAGCAGCCAAGACCCGAAGGGTTACAATGAGCAGTTCTTC | TRBJ2-1 | TRBV11-1 | - | -
CASSLDRRYEQYF | TGTGCCAGCAGCTTGGACAGGCGGTACGAGCAGTACTTC | TRBJ2-7 | TRBV7-2 | TRBD1 | -
CASPVGPHQGGHTEAFF | TGTGCCAGCCCAGTGGGGCCCCATCAGGGAGGCCACACTGAAGCTTTCTTT | TRBJ1-1 | TRBV28 | - | -
CASCGEWSDTQYF | TGTGCCAGCTGCGGCGAGTGGTCAGATACGCAGTATTTT | TRBJ2-3 | TRBV6-1 | - | few
CASSAPLGQGVYGQFF | TGTGCCAGCAGTGCCCCCTTGGGACAGGGCGTCTATGGGCAGTTCTTC | TRBJ2-1 | TRBV28 | TRBD1 | -
CASAGQGGGELFF | TGTGCCAGCGCGGGGCAGGGCGGCGGGGAGCTGTTTTTT | TRBJ2-2 | TRBV2 | - | -
CASSRDRSTDTQYF | TGTGCCAGCAGCAGGGACAGAAGCACAGATACGCAGTATTTT | TRBJ2-3 | TRBV5-4 | TRBD1 | -